The source of this TCR beta chain is a study of low-dose radiotherapy and immunotherapy resistance in tumors (dated by TCRdb to the early 2020s). Broadly, across the study: Cohort 1 received 0.5 Gy per fraction every 2 weeks, with a prescribed total PTV dose of 6.5 Gy. Trial participants were not randomized into treatment groups. Aspirin 300 mg was taken orally once daily by patients for four cycles, starting on cycle 1 day 1. Every two weeks, patients got intravenous cyclophosphamide at 200 mg/m2, given one day ahead of each radiation and immunotherapy administration. The translational analysis covered eight patients: three from the first dose cohort and the first five from the second dose cohort. Nivolumab and ipilimumab were both given intravenously, with nivolumab at a 240 mg flat dose every two weeks and ipilimumab at 1 mg/kg every six weeks. For Cohort 2, the dose was 1 Gy per fraction given every two weeks, adding up to 13 Gy in total across 26 weeks.

The time point label, read with the paper, signifies: after trial treatment. According to the study, the label for this sample's treatment or condition signals: LDRT plus nivolumab, ipilimumab, low-dose cyclophosphamide and aspirin (RACIN trial). The donors took part in RACIN, a single-arm, phase I, dose-escalation trial that combined nivolumab, ipilimumab, aspirin, low-dose cyclophosphamide and low-dose radiotherapy. Patients with advanced, TIL-negative solid tumors were considered eligible. Sequencing instrument: Illumina HiSeq 2500. Superscript III and a set of TRAV- and TRBV-specific primers were used to synthesize first-strand cDNA, so that both TCRalpha and TCRbeta chains were covered. A roughly 19-cycle PCR with Phusion amplified the TCRs, pairing a constant-region primer with the adapter that was attached to the V primers. The MessageAmp II aRNA Amplification Kit was used to amplify the isolated mRNA, with in vitro transcription run for 16 hours at 37 degrees C. mRNA for TCR sequencing was isolated with the Dynabeads mRNA DIRECT Purification Kit. Indexed Illumina adapters were added in a second Phusion PCR of approximately 25 cycles, after which AMPure XP beads were used to purify the products. Per the authors' processing: Using custom Perl scripts, TCR sequences encoding the same protein were pooled, out-of-frame sequences were removed, and the abundance of each clonotype was computed. TCR sequences supported by only a single read were excluded from analysis. Among the metrics used to describe the repertoires were Shannon entropy, Gini index, clonality, richness, and the frequency of TCRs shared between repertoires. The public sequencing data were trimmed at Q25 with fastp and processed into clonotypes with MiXCR by TCRdb, which kept only in-frame beta chains. Here each entry gathers all rows of one CDR3 protein and keeps the most common genes and DNA. The authors' filters were not applied to this entry. This sample has under 90,000 distinct CDR3 sequences in its table, and less than 20% of those were observed once. Jointly, the top ten make up less than 1.5% of the sample.

This clonotype was counted many times. The specificity of this receptor is unknown. One base away there is no much larger clone; base qualities are not given. The cysteine opens and the phenylalanine closes a CDR3 of 18 amino acids. The kept DNA is CDR3 alone, 54 bases in frame from the first base. Per the germline V gene, SGHRS is the CDR1 and YFSETQ is the CDR2. V and J are truncated by 3 bases and 0 bases respectively, leaving an intervening sequence of 18 bases. Sequences were derived from PBMCs, sampled after low-dose radiotherapy plus immunotherapy. This clonotype originated in a male donor with prostate cancer. Here the chain combines TRBV5-1 and TRBJ2-2; TRBD1 is a possible D gene, resting on 6 matching bases. The nucleotide sequence is given as TGCGCCAGCAGCTCAGCCCCGGGACACTTGGCGAACACCGGGGAGCTGTTTTTT. This gives the protein CASSSAPGHLANTGELFF.